This note documents a single T cell receptor beta chain sequence. Its antigen is unknown. The sample belongs to a study of cytomegalovirus exposure and HLA in healthy donors. General observations from the study: A list of more than 150 TCR beta chains associated with cytomegalovirus was given.

These donors, healthy bone marrow donors, were studied. Primers for the PCR totalled 60 Vbeta and 13 Jbeta. The protocol was immunoSEQ multiplex PCR, while the TCRdb copy is restricted to in-frame clones and leaves out a portion. The sample lists roughly 150,000 clones, roughly 80% occurring once. V lost 1 base to trimming and J lost 4 bases; unmatched junction nucleotides: 6. Germline CDR1 SGHVS, CDR2 FNYEAQ. The CDR3 spans 16 residues. The receptor was derived from a male donor in good health and CMV-seronegative. Sequencing was done on a sample of PBMCs. V and J are TRBV7-6 and TRBJ1-3, with 8 bases that match TRBD1. CDR3 nucleotide sequence: TGTGCCAGCAGCTTAGGGCGGACAGGGTCGGGAAACACCATATATTTT. It specifies CASSLGRTGSGNTIYF.